These 15 T cell receptor beta chains were all obtained from the same sample, sequenced in a study of shared clonotypes between healthy human individuals. Sequencing was performed with immunoSEQ multiplex PCR; in TCRdb, only in-frame clones are kept and a portion is missing. The sample has some 1 million clones, about 74% seen once. The sequenced sample consisted of memory CD4+ T cells sorted from blood. As to subset: CD45RA-negative fraction. The receptors come from a man aged 18 to 30 in good health.

This chain joins TRBV30 and TRBJ2-1, with 12 bases fitting TRBD2. The CDR3 runs to 15 residues. Losses at the gene ends were 5 bases for V and 9 bases for J; bases not matched to a gene: 11. Germline V CDR1 and CDR2: GTSNPN, SVGIG (reference sequence). CDR3 in DNA: TGTGCCTGGGGAAGATCTAGCGGGAGGGTTAGTGAGCAGTTCTTC. As protein: CAWGRSSGRVSEQFF.

The count of this clone is one. The V and J genes are TRBV5-4 and TRBJ2-3; 7 bases are a match to TRBD1. The CDR3 is 14 residues long. Looked up from germline, CDR1 is SGHNT and CDR2 is YYREEE (reference sequence). Trimming took 0 bases from V and 5 from J; bases not matched to a gene: 3. Here the CDR3 reads CASSLEGAGDTQYF. The CDR3 DNA reads TGTGCCAGCAGCTTGGAGGGGGCAGGAGATACGCAGTATTTT.

The V and J genes are TRBV5-1 and TRBJ2-1; 7 nucleotides match TRBD2. There are 16 residues in the CDR3. CDR1 is SGHRS and CDR2 is YFSETQ in the germline V gene. Losses at the gene ends were 0 bases for V and 6 bases for J; bases not matched to a gene: 9. CDR3 region: CASSLAARGTPNEQFF. The CDR3 DNA follows: TGCGCCAGCAGCTTGGCCGCGCGGGGGACCCCCAATGAGCAGTTCTTC.

CDR3 nucleotides: TGTGCCAGCAGCTTAGTGTCGATCGGCCGGGAGGATAGGACAGATACGCAGTATTTT. Translated: CASSLVSIGREDRTDTQYF. The V gene is TRBV7-2, the J gene TRBJ2-3; 7 positions agree with TRBD2. Trimming took 1 base from V and 3 from J; bases not matched to a gene: 16. The CDR3 spans 19 residues. Germline-derived CDR1 and CDR2 are SGHTA and FQGNSA.

This clone has more than one count but fewer than ten. This chain uses TRBV10-3 with TRBJ2-7; D may be TRBD1 (6 bases). Trimming cost V 3 bases and J 0 bases, with 12 bases left between them. In germline, CDR1 is ENHRY, CDR2 SYGVKD. The CDR3 length is 15 residues. CDR3 sequence: CAISDQGSSSYEQYF. CDR3 nucleotides: TGTGCCATCAGTGACCAGGGGTCGAGCTCCTACGAGCAGTACTTC.

Turning to this clone: Other DNA sequences in the sample encode the same CDR3. CDR3 amino acids: CASSPGTGGYNEQFF. Written as DNA, the CDR3 is TGCGCCAGCAGCCCCGGGACAGGCGGGTACAATGAGCAGTTCTTC. This chain connects TRBV5-1 to TRBJ2-1, with 8 bases matching TRBD1. From germline, CDR1 is SGHRS and CDR2 YFSETQ. The CDR3 is 15 residues long. The J segment lost 4 bases and the V segment lost 4 bases, leaving 7 bases of the junction unmatched.

The chain employs TRBV10-2 and TRBJ1-1; TRBD1 is a possible D gene (6 bases). CDR3 length: 14 amino acids. Trimming left V 2 bases short and J 5 bases short, with 12 bases between. Germline V gene lookup returns CDR1 WSHSY and CDR2 SAAADI. The CDR3 coding sequence is TGCGCCAGCAGTGAGACAGGGTTAGGTACTGAAGCTTTCTTT. The encoded protein is CASSETGLGTEAFF.

V gene TRBV19 combines with J gene TRBJ1-4; D unresolved. The CDR3 sequence is 13 residues long. Germline assignment: CDR1 LNHDA and CDR2 SQIVND (reference sequence). Trimming took off 2 bases at V and 6 bases at J, with 7 bases between the two ends. The DNA for the CDR3 is TGTGCCAGTAGTATACGGGCAGATGAAAAACTGTTTTTT. Translated, it gives CASSIRADEKLFF.

J is TRBJ2-5 and V is TRBV5-8; D is perhaps TRBD1 (6 bases). The end of the DNA aligns better with TRBJ2-7, so the J call may be wrong. The CDR3 has 13 amino acids. Germline lookup yields CDR1 SGHTS and CDR2 YDEGEE. CDR3: CASAFDRTYEQYF. The CDR3 nucleotides are TGTGCCAGCGCTTTCGACAGGACCTACGAGCAGTACTTC.

Of note for this clone: A clone one base away is much larger, so this may be a read error. Additional DNA sequences in this sample encode the identical CDR3. This chain uses TRBV18 with TRBJ2-2; D remains ambiguous. Trimming took off 0 bases at V and 7 bases at J, with 0 bases between the two ends. Germline V CDR1 and CDR2: KGHSH, LQKENI. The CDR3 loop spans 11 amino acids. The CDR3 here is CASSPPGELFF. The CDR3 DNA reads as TGTGCCAGCTCACCACCCGGGGAGCTGTTTTTT.

A remark on this clone: Other nucleotide sequences from this sample produce the same CDR3. CDR3 loop: CASSGADTQYF. Here the CDR3 DNA reads TGTGCCAGCAGCGGAGCAGATACGCAGTATTTT. This chain joins TRBV2 and TRBJ2-3; D not resolved. There are 11 residues in the CDR3. V was trimmed by 6 bases and J by 4 bases, leaving 5 bases between them. From germline, CDR1 is SNHLY and CDR2 FYNNEI.

This clone was recorded many times. The V call is TRBV6-5, the J call TRBJ2-7; TRBD1 matches 10 bases. The CDR3 totals 14 residues. The V gene's germline CDR1 is MNHEY and CDR2 SVGAGI. The V gene end was trimmed by 6 bases and the J gene end by 5 bases; junction bases not matched to a gene: 7. The CDR3 reads CASRRTGGVNEQYF. In DNA, the CDR3 is TGTGCCAGCAGACGGACAGGGGGTGTCAACGAGCAGTACTTC.

The chain combines TRBV6-1 with TRBJ1-5, with D possibly TRBD1 on 5 matching bases. CDR3 length equals 15 residues. Germline assignment: CDR1 MNHNS and CDR2 SASEGT. Trimming removed 3 bases from V and 4 bases from J, with 13 bases in between. The CDR3 DNA is TGTGCCAGCAGTGACTGGCAGGGTGCAAATCAGCCCCAGCATTTT. Protein product: CASSDWQGANQPQHF.

The chain is built from TRBV5-1 and TRBJ1-1; no clear D. V was shortened by 1 base and J by 3 bases, with 10 bases between the two germline ends. The CDR3 length is 14 residues. Germline lookup yields CDR1 SGHRS and CDR2 YFSETQ. Written as DNA, the CDR3 is TGCGCCAGCAGCTTGTTTCCAGAGGACACTGAAGCTTTCTTT. Translated: CASSLFPEDTEAFF.

The chain joins TRBV6-1 to TRBJ1-5, with 10 bases matching TRBD1. CDR3 length: 15 amino acids. Germline loops: CDR1 MNHNS, CDR2 SASEGT. The V and J ends lost 4 bases and 4 bases, in that order; junction bases with no gene match: 4. For the CDR3, the DNA is TGTGCCAGCAGTGCAGAGGGACAGGGGAATCAGCCCCAGCATTTT. Its translation is CASSAEGQGNQPQHF.